Presented here are 20 T cell receptor beta chains from one specimen sequenced in a study of Tregs in tolerant kidney transplant recipients. The assay was immunoSEQ multiplex PCR, and TCRdb's table has in-frame clones only and misses some. The sample yields tens of thousands of clones, approximately 83% seen once. Sequenced material: Tregs from blood, taken before the transplant. Receptors were obtained from a human donor who received a combined kidney and bone marrow transplant.

V gene TRBV2 combines with J gene TRBJ2-5; 7 nucleotides agree with TRBD2. CDR3 length: 14 residues. Trimming took 4 bases from V and 3 from J; bases not matched to a gene: 5. Germline V CDR1 and CDR2: SNHLY, FYNNEI. CDR3 nucleotides: TGTGCCAGCAGTGTTTGGGGGAGGGAAGAGACCCAGTACTTC. Translated, it gives CASSVWGREETQYF. The whole variable domain, remainder taken from reference TRBV2 and TRBJ2-5, is EPEVTQTPSHQVTQMGQEVILRCVPISNHLYFYWYRQILGQKVEFLVSFYNNEISEKSEIFDDQFSVERPDGSNFTLKIRSTKLEDSAMYFCASSVWGREETQYFGPGTRLLVL.

The chain carries TRBV18 and TRBJ2-1; D unresolved. V lost 3 bases and J 2 bases, leaving 14 bases between the germline ends. The CDR3 totals 16 residues. Germline CDR1 reads KGHSH; CDR2 reads LQKENI. The CDR3 coding sequence is TGTGCCAGCTCACCGAAAGTGACTTCACCCTACAATGAGCAGTTCTTC. It is translated as CASSPKVTSPYNEQFF.

J is TRBJ2-2 and V is TRBV5-5; TRBD1 is a possible D gene (5 bases). This CDR3 region has 12 residues. From germline, CDR1 is SGHKS and CDR2 YYEKEE (reference sequence). Trimming took 5 bases from V and 7 from J, leaving 9 bases between them. CDR3 sequence reads: CASRRRGGELFF. The DNA of the CDR3 is TGTGCCAGCAGGCGTAGGGGCGGGGAGCTGTTTTTT. The variable domain in full, with the rest retrieved from reference TRBV5-5 and TRBJ2-2, is DAGVTQSPTHLIKTRGQQVTLRCSPISGHKSVSWYQQVLGQGPQFIFQYYEKEERGRGNFPDRFSARQFPNYSSELNVNALLLGDSALYLCASRRRGGELFFGEGSRLTVL.

The chain is built from TRBV9 and TRBJ2-5; possibly TRBD1 for D (6 bases). Looked up from germline, CDR1 is SGDLS and CDR2 is YYNGEE. V shed 2 bases and J shed 2 bases, with 10 bases lying between them. The CDR3 loop spans 14 amino acids. This CDR3 reads CASSVGAGQETQYF. The CDR3 bases are TGTGCCAGCAGCGTGGGGGCCGGGCAAGAGACCCAGTACTTC.

This chain joins TRBV6-5 and TRBJ2-7; no definite D call. Germline V lookup: CDR1 MNHEY, CDR2 SVGAGI. This CDR3 has 14 residues. Deletions cut 3 bases from V and 6 bases from J, with 15 bases between. The CDR3 coding sequence is TGTGCCAGCAGTTATCATAACAGCCCCTCCGAGCAGTACTTC. This codes for CASSYHNSPSEQYF.

This clone was counted between two and nine times. The rearrangement joins TRBV6-1 to TRBJ2-7, with 9 bases that match TRBD1. The CDR3 totals 16 residues. Germline CDR1 and CDR2: MNHNS and SASEGT. The V gene end was trimmed by 3 bases and the J gene end by 5 bases; junction bases not matched to a gene: 11. The CDR3 DNA is TGTGCCAGCAGTGATCACAGGGGGCGTGGGGGCGACGAGCAGTACTTC. It specifies CASSDHRGRGGDEQYF.

This clone showed up just a few times. The CDR3 DNA reads TGTGCCAGCAGCCATTTCCCCCAGGGGGAGGGCGAAAAACTGTTTTTT. Amino acids: CASSHFPQGEGEKLFF. The V gene is TRBV7-9, the J gene TRBJ1-4; TRBD1 aligns across 7 bases. Germline CDR1 is SEHNR and CDR2 is FQNEAQ (reference sequence). V gave up 5 bases and J gave up 8 bases; unmatched junction bases: 14. The CDR3 spans 16 residues.

The chain links TRBV27 to TRBJ1-5; no clear D gene. Trimming removed 5 bases from V and 6 bases from J, with 20 bases in between. In germline, CDR1 is MNHEY, CDR2 SMNVEV (reference sequence). The CDR3 totals 16 residues. CDR3 sequence (DNA): TGTGCCAGCAGTCCGGAAGCCATAGTTCCCATTCAGCCCCAGCATTTT. This sequence encodes CASSPEAIVPIQPQHF.

V gene TRBV29-1 combines with J gene TRBJ1-2; D remains unclear. CDR3 length equals 13 residues. The V gene lost 3 bases and the J gene lost 5 bases, with 13 bases spanning the gap. Germline V gives CDR1 SQVTM, CDR2 ANQGSEA. CDR3 DNA: TGCAGCGTTGAGTGGACGCAGCTTTATGGCTACACCTTC. Its protein product is CSVEWTQLYGYTF.

V and J are TRBV28 and TRBJ2-7, with D perhaps TRBD2 (7 bases). V lost 7 bases to trimming and J lost 8 bases, with 18 bases between them. CDR1 is MDHEN, CDR2 SYDVKM, per germline. This CDR3 has 13 residues. Written as DNA, the CDR3 is TGTGCCAGCACCCAGGGGAGGGTTAAAAAGCAGTACTTC. This gives the protein CASTQGRVKKQYF.

The chain links TRBV5-6 to TRBJ2-5; D is possibly TRBD2 (6 bases). The CDR3 has 14 amino acids. Per the germline V gene, CDR1 is SGHDT and CDR2 is YYEEEE. The V end lost 3 bases, the J end lost 1 base, and 10 bases lay between the germline ends. The CDR3 loop is CASSWDWTQETQYF. As DNA, the CDR3 is TGTGCCAGCAGCTGGGACTGGACCCAAGAGACCCAGTACTTC.

On this clone itself: Other DNA sequences in the same sample also yield this CDR3. V gene TRBV28 combines with J gene TRBJ2-7; 7 nucleotides agree with TRBD2. The CDR3 loop spans 14 amino acids. Germline CDR1 reads MDHEN; CDR2 reads SYDVKM. The J segment lost 1 base and the V segment lost 2 bases, leaving 2 bases of the junction unmatched. CDR3 nucleotide sequence: TGTGCCAGCAGTTTAGGCGGGGGTTCCTACGAGCAGTACTTC. Residues: CASSLGGGSYEQYF.

The J gene is TRBJ2-5, the V gene TRBV7-6, with a possible D match to TRBD2 (5 bases). Trimming cost V 5 bases and J 1 base, with 11 bases left between them. The CDR3 spans 14 residues. Germline lookup yields CDR1 SGHVS and CDR2 FNYEAQ. The CDR3 region is CASSLTGSQETQYF. For the CDR3, the DNA is TGTGCCAGCAGCCTAACGGGATCCCAAGAGACCCAGTACTTC.

The rearrangement links TRBV6-6 to TRBJ1-2, with 9 bases matching TRBD1. The length of the CDR3 is 14 residues. J gave up 7 bases and V 4 bases, and 7 bases lay outside the gene matches. CDR1 is MNHNY and CDR2 is SVGAGI in the germline V gene (reference sequence). The CDR3 DNA follows: TGTGCCAGCAGTTTGACAGGGGGTGCAGGTGGCTACACCTTC. Translated: CASSLTGGAGGYTF.

This chain uses TRBV14 with TRBJ2-2, with D hard to call. The CDR3 contains 14 residues. Germline loops: CDR1 SGHDN, CDR2 FVKESK. Trimming took 1 base from V and 6 from J, leaving 9 bases between them. The CDR3 DNA is TGTGCCAGCAGCCAAGCGAGAGTGGCCGGGGAGCTGTTTTTT. It encodes CASSQARVAGELFF.

The V and J genes are TRBV30 and TRBJ1-2; D perhaps matches TRBD1 (5 bases). Germline assignment: CDR1 GTSNPN and CDR2 SVGIG (reference sequence). The germline V and J ends were trimmed by 4 bases and 4 bases, with 13 bases remaining between them. This CDR3 contains 13 residues. The CDR3 nucleotides read TGTGCCTGGAACTCCCGGGGGGGCTATGGCTACACCTTC. This encodes CAWNSRGGYGYTF.

The chain links TRBV19 to TRBJ2-3; no firm D call. The CDR3 sequence is 13 residues long. Per the germline V gene, CDR1 is LNHDA and CDR2 is SQIVND (reference sequence). Trimming removed 0 bases at V and 6 bases at J, with 7 bases between. The DNA of the CDR3 is TGTGCCAGTAGTATAGACGGAACGGATACGCAGTATTTT. This translates into CASSIDGTDTQYF.

The chain is built from TRBV15 and TRBJ1-5; a weak D match, TRBD1 (5 bases). Trimming left V 3 bases short and J 0 bases short, with 15 bases between. The V gene's germline CDR1 is LNHNV and CDR2 YYDKDF (reference sequence). CDR3 length: 17 residues. This CDR3 is CATSSLAGRNSNQPQHF. Written as DNA, the CDR3 is TGTGCCACCAGCAGTTTGGCAGGGCGTAATAGCAATCAGCCCCAGCATTTT.

This rearrangement joins TRBV7-8 to TRBJ2-1; D tentatively reads TRBD1 or TRBD2 (6 bases each). Germline values: CDR1 SGHVS, CDR2 FQNEAQ. V was clipped by 5 bases and J by 9 bases, with 23 bases between them. The CDR3 has 16 residues. In DNA form, the CDR3 reads TGTGCCAGCAGCGACGACTGGAGGGGGGCAGTAGGTGAGCAGTTCTTC. It translates to CASSDDWRGAVGEQFF.

The CDR3 DNA reads TGCGCCAGCAGCTTGGGTGACTCCTCAACCGGGGAGCTGTTTTTT. Translation gives CASSLGDSSTGELFF. The chain combines TRBV5-1 with TRBJ2-2, with D uncertain. CDR1 is SGHRS and CDR2 is YFSETQ in the germline V gene. Trimming took off 0 bases at V and 5 bases at J, with 11 bases between the two ends. This CDR3 contains 15 residues.